The rows below give T cell receptor beta chains drawn from one sample of a study of CD8 T cells in Susac syndrome. TCRdb reprocessed the immunoSEQ multiplex PCR reads with MiXCR, giving one entry per CDR3 protein. Of roughly 110,000 distinct CDR3 sequences detected, around 94% appear once; the ten largest clones hold 0.4% to 0.5%. The sequenced sample consisted of CD8+ T cells from PBMCs. These receptor sequences come from a human donor with Susac syndrome. CDR3s leave out the opening cysteine and the closing phenylalanine or tryptophan. D genes are given only for firm matches.

v_gene	j_gene	d_gene	CDR3aa
TRBV20-1	TRBJ2-1	NA	SAPDRDGGNEQF
TRBV4-1	TRBJ2-5	NA	ASSQDIADRGETQY
TRBV9	TRBJ2-5	TRBD2	ASSPAGGPVQY
TRBV12-3/TRBV12-4	TRBJ1-1	TRBD1	ASSSQGGNTEAF
TRBV5-4	TRBJ2-1	TRBD2	ASSPAGGRSYNEQF
TRBV7-9	TRBJ2-1	NA	ASSHRQHNEQF
TRBV2	TRBJ2-3	NA	ASIPMPKTVETDTQY
TRBV20-1	TRBJ2-7	NA	SARDGGGATYEQY
TRBV3-1	TRBJ2-3	NA	ASSQSGGLIDTQY
TRBV6-5	TRBJ2-1	NA	ASSYSGSNEQF
TRBV29-1	TRBJ2-1	NA	SVPFGNEQF
TRBV15	TRBJ1-1	NA	ATSLRTTEAF
TRBV6-5	TRBJ2-7	NA	ASEASGEQY
TRBV5-4	TRBJ2-3	TRBD2	ASSLEGGGDTDTQY
TRBV19	TRBJ2-1	NA	ASSPLSMGVYEQF